This record looks at one TCR beta chain sequence and its context. This entry comes from a study of control samples from healthy donors and cancer patients. Germline CDR1 reads SGHNT; CDR2 reads YENEEA. CDR3 length: 19 amino acids. V was pared by 0 bases and J by 7 bases, with 25 bases between. Produced via immunoSEQ multiplex PCR; TCRdb's table is partial and in-frame only. This table holds 130,000 or so clones, roughly 90% found once. This chain joins TRBV11-3 and TRBJ2-1; TRBD1 might be the D (5 bases). This clonotype was obtained from a man in his fifties with head and neck cancer. Sequenced: PBMCs. In nucleotides, the CDR3 is TGTGCCAGCAGCTTAGAGCTTAGAACTGAGCGACAGCCTGGGAATGAGCAGTTCTTC. This encodes CASSLELRTERQPGNEQFF. Using reference TRBV11-3 and TRBJ2-1 for the parts outside the CDR3, the full variable domain is EAGVVQSPRYKIIEKKQPVAFWCNPISGHNTLYWYLQNLGQGPELLIRYENEEAVDDSQLPKDRFSAERLKGVDSTLKIQPAELGDSAVYLCASSLELRTERQPGNEQFFGPGTRLTVL.